The text below deals with one TCR beta chain. The antigen is undetermined. Sequencing was performed with immunoSEQ multiplex PCR; in TCRdb, only in-frame clones are kept and a portion is missing. Seen here are about 60,000 clones, approximately 65% observed once, and the top ten hold about 8%. This sample was included in a study of radiotherapy plus CTLA-4 blockade in lung cancer. The overall study: Objective response was observed in approximately 18% of patients, and disease control in roughly 33%.

Study results and caveats: Early clonal dynamics of blood T cells, together with interferon-beta, were reported as the best response predictor. Once radiotherapy plus ipilimumab had been given, TCR clones derived from tumor expanded in blood.

The CDR3 loop spans 15 amino acids. The V gene's germline CDR1 is MNHNY and CDR2 SVGAGI (reference sequence). Trimming stripped 0 bases from V and 6 bases from J, with 9 bases between. The specimen was peripheral blood, collected from a patient treated with radiotherapy plus ipilimumab. This TCR derives from a human donor with non-small cell lung cancer whose response to radiotherapy plus ipilimumab could not be evaluated. The rearrangement uses TRBV6-6 and TRBJ1-6; tentative D call: TRBD1 (6 bases). CDR3 in amino acids: CASSYSRDINSPLHF. The CDR3 bases are TGTGCCAGCAGTTACTCCCGGGACATTAATTCACCCCTCCACTTT.